The TCR beta chain described here comes from a study of T cells in Graves' hyperthyroidism and ophthalmopathy. General study findings and limits: From stable hyperthyroidism, ophthalmopathy was separated by a 13 V-J model.

Researchers took RNA transcripts and amplified the TCR beta CDR3 regions from them. HTBI primers were employed in a first-round RT-PCR of the TCR CDR3. One entry per CDR3 protein, called by TCRdb with MiXCR from the multiplex PCR reads. The table has 530,000 or so distinct CDR3 sequences, 15% to 20% seen once. This clonotype was counted ten times or more. Its matching antigen is unknown. Ophthalmopathy cases scored 3 or more on the Clinical Activity Score and 4 or more on NOSPECS grade, with duration below 3 months. Investigators excluded patients with uncontrolled infection, other autoimmune disease, pregnancy or lactation. The CDR3 covers 15 residues. The germline V gene encodes CDR1 SGHVS and CDR2 FQNEAQ. V lost 0 bases to trimming and J lost 7 bases; unmatched junction nucleotides: 2.

The sample consisted of blood. The chain links TRBV7-8 to TRBJ2-1; 11 bases are a match to TRBD1. The TCR comes from a woman aged 18 to 35 with Graves' ophthalmopathy. CDR3 sequence: CASSLAGTGGNEQFF. CDR3 coding DNA: TGTGCCAGCAGCTTAGCGGGGACAGGGGGGAATGAGCAGTTCTTC.